This entry lists 32 T cell receptor beta chains sequenced from one sample in a study of graft-versus-host responses after intestinal transplantation. Profiled with immunoSEQ multiplex PCR; TCRdb holds only in-frame clones, not every one. The profile shows more than 65,000 clones, approximately 87% of them singletons. Antigens for these TCRs are unknown. Here the sequenced sample was unstimulated CD4+ T cells sorted from spleen or lymph node cells, taken before transplant. The origin of the receptors is a human donor who was the organ donor for an intestinal transplant.

The chain carries TRBV19 and TRBJ1-5; D remains unclear. The V gene's germline CDR1 is LNHDA and CDR2 SQIVND (reference sequence). The V gene lost 7 bases and the J gene lost 4 bases, with 5 bases spanning the gap. CDR3 length equals 11 residues. CDR3 DNA: TGTGCCAGTAAGCTAAATCAGCCCCAGCATTTT. Amino acids: CASKLNQPQHF.

The chain couples TRBV7-9 to TRBJ1-4, with 8 bases matching TRBD1. V lost 5 bases and J lost 8; bases outside the gene matches: 7. The CDR3 length is 14 residues. CDR1 SEHNR and CDR2 FQNEAQ come from the germline V gene (reference sequence). CDR3 nucleotides: TGTGCCAGCAGCACGGGACAGGTGGGAGAAAAACTGTTTTTT. This encodes CASSTGQVGEKLFF.

The chain carries TRBV28 and TRBJ1-2; D remains ambiguous. Germline V gene data show CDR1 as MDHEN and CDR2 as SYDVKM. V was pared by 0 bases and J by 4 bases, with 18 bases between. The CDR3 runs 17 residues. CDR3 loop: CASSLWAGIQAPYGYTF. CDR3 DNA sequence: TGTGCCAGCAGTTTATGGGCGGGTATCCAGGCTCCCTATGGCTACACCTTC.

This chain joins TRBV5-1 and TRBJ2-1; possible D gene TRBD2, 5 bases. Germline lookup yields CDR1 SGHRS and CDR2 YFSETQ. Trimming removed 4 bases at V and 6 bases at J, with 11 bases between. The CDR3 runs 13 residues. The CDR3 sequence: CASSPSEGNEQFF. The CDR3 DNA reads TGCGCCAGCAGCCCATCCGAGGGCAATGAGCAGTTCTTC.

The chain couples TRBV2 to TRBJ1-1; 7 bases align to TRBD1. Germline V lookup: CDR1 SNHLY, CDR2 FYNNEI. The V and J ends lost 2 bases and 1 base, in that order; junction bases with no gene match: 1. CDR3 length: 14 amino acids. The CDR3 nucleotides read TGTGCCAGCAGTGAAAGGGACAGGAACACTGAAGCTTTCTTT. Residues: CASSERDRNTEAFF. Looking up the rest from reference TRBV2 and TRBJ1-1 gives the full variable domain: EPEVTQTPSHQVTQMGQEVILRCVPISNHLYFYWYRQILGQKVEFLVSFYNNEISEKSEIFDDQFSVERPDGSNFTLKIRSTKLEDSAMYFCASSERDRNTEAFFGQGTRLTVV.

The J gene is TRBJ2-2, the V gene TRBV9; TRBD2 matches at 12 bases. The length of the CDR3 is 17 residues. Germline-derived CDR1 and CDR2 are SGDLS and YYNGEE. The trim removed 4 bases at V and 7 bases at J, leaving 11 bases unmatched. Written as DNA, the CDR3 is TGTGCCAGCAGCCCCGCTAGCGGGGGGGCCTATGGCGGGGAGCTGTTTTTT. Translating gives CASSPASGGAYGGELFF.

This clone has a single count. The chain recombines TRBV7-9 with TRBJ2-1; 10 bases match TRBD2. CDR1 is SEHNR, CDR2 FQNEAQ, per germline (reference sequence). This CDR3 has 17 residues. With V trimmed by 0 bases and J by 5 bases, 7 bases remained unmatched. Here the CDR3 DNA reads TGTGCCAGCAGCTTAGCCTTGGACACTAGCGGGGACAATGAGCAGTTCTTC. Translation: CASSLALDTSGDNEQFF.

The V and J genes are TRBV9 and TRBJ1-2, with 12 bases that match TRBD1. V gave up 2 bases and J gave up 4 bases; unmatched junction bases: 3. Germline CDR1 and CDR2: SGDLS and YYNGEE. This CDR3 region has 15 residues. The CDR3 nucleotides read TGTGCCAGCAGCGTCCCGGGACAGGGGGCCTATGGCTACACCTTC. This translates into CASSVPGQGAYGYTF.

V and J are TRBV11-3 and TRBJ2-2, with TRBD1 matching 8 bases. The V segment lost 2 bases and the J segment 2 bases; nucleotides outside the gene matches: 4. The CDR3 contains 16 residues. CDR1 is SGHNT and CDR2 is YENEEA in the germline V gene. This CDR3 is CASSLLGQGNTGELFF. The CDR3 DNA follows: TGTGCCAGCAGCTTACTTGGACAGGGTAACACCGGGGAGCTGTTTTTT.

In its sample, this clone was seen once. The chain carries TRBV5-4 and TRBJ2-2; 13 bases match TRBD2. The germline V gene encodes CDR1 SGHNT and CDR2 YYREEE (reference sequence). The CDR3 has 16 residues. The trim removed 3 bases at V and 4 bases at J, leaving 3 bases unmatched. The CDR3 DNA reads TGTGCCAGCAGCTCGGGACTAGCGGGGTCCACCGGGGAGCTGTTTTTT. This codes for CASSSGLAGSTGELFF.

The genes are TRBV4-3 and TRBJ2-6; 12 bases agree with TRBD2. The CDR3 spans 19 residues. Germline assignment: CDR1 LGHNA and CDR2 YSLEER. After removal of 1 base from V and 3 bases from J, the junction contained 7 bases not matched to a gene. CDR3 region: CASSQGATSGGGGANVLTF. The CDR3 nucleotides read TGCGCCAGCAGCCAAGGTGCGACTAGCGGGGGAGGTGGGGCCAACGTCCTGACTTTC.

This chain uses TRBV4-1 with TRBJ2-7; D is perhaps TRBD1 (5 bases). The V end lost 4 bases, the J end lost 0 bases, and 16 bases lay between the germline ends. The CDR3 sequence is 16 residues long. Germline CDR1 MGHRA, CDR2 YSYEKL. CDR3 sequence (DNA): TGCGCCAGCAGCCCGACCGCCCAGGGAAGCTCCTACGAGCAGTACGTC. This codes for CASSPTAQGSSYEQYV.

The chain combines TRBV27 with TRBJ1-3, with 7 bases that match TRBD1. With V trimmed by 6 bases and J by 4 bases, 6 bases remained unmatched. CDR3 length equals 14 residues. From germline, CDR1 is MNHEY and CDR2 SMNVEV (reference sequence). In DNA form, the CDR3 reads TGTGCCAGCAGACTACAGGGGACGGGAAACACCATATATTTT. Translation: CASRLQGTGNTIYF.

The chain combines TRBV2 with TRBJ2-3, with 10 nucleotides matching TRBD2. CDR3 length: 18 residues. The junction had 15 bases not matched to a gene; V was cut back by 6 bases and J by 3 bases. Germline V gives CDR1 SNHLY, CDR2 FYNNEI. CDR3 coding DNA: TGTGCCAGCAGGACCCTTCTAATAGCGGGGGGCTCAACAGATACGCAGTATTTT. This encodes CASRTLLIAGGSTDTQYF.

In its sample, this clone was seen a few times. CDR3 loop: CASSWGPRAGGKETQYF. The CDR3 DNA reads TGTGCCAGCAGCTGGGGGCCTCGAGCGGGGGGAAAAGAGACCCAGTACTTC. The chain recombines TRBV5-6 with TRBJ2-5; TRBD2 aligns across 9 bases. The ends lost 3 bases at V and 3 bases at J; junction bases unmatched: 12. Germline V lookup: CDR1 SGHDT, CDR2 YYEEEE. The CDR3 length is 17 residues.

In DNA, the CDR3 is TGTGCCAGCACCTTACAGGGGGCAGTAACAGATACGCAGTATTTT. This translates into CASTLQGAVTDTQYF. V gene TRBV6-7 combines with J gene TRBJ2-3; 9 positions match TRBD1. TRBV6-7 falls under the ORF class, with uncertain function. Germline trimming cut 7 bases from V and 3 bases from J; bases unmatched to any gene: 8. CDR3 length: 15 residues.

This sequence joins TRBV5-1 and TRBJ1-2, with D tentatively TRBD1 (6 bases). V was trimmed by 0 bases and J by 8 bases, leaving 14 bases between them. Germline-derived CDR1 and CDR2 are SGHRS and YFSETQ. This CDR3 spans 14 amino acids. For the CDR3, the DNA is TGCGCCAGCAGCTTGGGACAACAGGGCACCGGCTACACCTTC. It encodes CASSLGQQGTGYTF.

Comments on this clone: Other DNA sequences in the sample encode the same CDR3. The chain couples TRBV6-4 to TRBJ2-3; 11 bases line up with TRBD2. CDR3 size: 15 residues. V was clipped by 0 bases and J by 4 bases; unmatched bases: 0. CDR1 MRHNA and CDR2 SNTAGT come from the germline V gene. This CDR3 reads CASSDSSGGADTQYF. CDR3 DNA sequence: TGTGCCAGCAGTGACTCTAGCGGGGGGGCAGATACGCAGTATTTT.

The V gene is TRBV5-1, the J gene TRBJ2-2, with D tentatively TRBD1 (7 bases). The CDR3 consists of 16 residues. Trimming removed 5 bases from V and 4 bases from J, with 18 bases in between. Germline CDR1 and CDR2: SGHRS and YFSETQ. CDR3 DNA sequence: TGCGCCAGCAGATGGACAGGAGGGTCGGCCACCGGGGAGCTGTTTTTT. This sequence encodes CASRWTGGSATGELFF.

This clone was detected a few times. The chain uses TRBV28 and TRBJ2-7; 8 bases align to TRBD1. V lost 8 bases, J lost 0 bases, and 3 bases stayed unmatched. The CDR3 totals 13 residues. Germline V CDR1 and CDR2: MDHEN, SYDVKM. The CDR3 loop reads CASGRGLSYEQYV. CDR3 sequence (DNA): TGTGCCAGCGGCAGGGGGCTCTCCTACGAGCAGTACGTC.

The rearrangement links TRBV5-4 to TRBJ2-5, with TRBD2 matching 8 bases. CDR3 length: 15 amino acids. V lost 3 bases to trimming and J lost 5 bases; unmatched junction nucleotides: 9. Per the germline V gene, CDR1 is SGHNT and CDR2 is YYREEE (reference sequence). In nucleotides, the CDR3 is TGTGCCAGCAGCTCCTTAGCGGGGTTTGGGGAGACCCAGTACTTC. Its protein is CASSSLAGFGETQYF.

Only one count was recorded for this clone. The chain couples TRBV5-6 to TRBJ2-5; 9 bases line up with TRBD2. V lost 4 bases and J lost 4; bases outside the gene matches: 8. CDR3 size: 15 residues. Germline CDR1 reads SGHDT; CDR2 reads YYEEEE. The CDR3 region has the DNA TGTGCCAGCAGCCGAGACAAAGCGGGGGGAGAGACCCAGTACTTC. Protein sequence: CASSRDKAGGETQYF.

The chain couples TRBV28 to TRBJ1-5; unclear D gene. Trimming stripped 2 bases from V and 2 bases from J, with 10 bases between. Germline CDR1 reads MDHEN; CDR2 reads SYDVKM. The CDR3 runs to 15 residues. Here the CDR3 DNA reads TGTGCCAGCAGTTTAAGCCAGGTGGGCAATCAGCCCCAGCATTTT. It encodes CASSLSQVGNQPQHF.

This rearrangement joins TRBV15 to TRBJ2-1, with TRBD2 matching 10 bases. The V gene end was trimmed by 3 bases and the J gene end by 3 bases; junction bases not matched to a gene: 5. The CDR3 is 16 residues long. From germline, CDR1 is LNHNV and CDR2 YYDKDF (reference sequence). CDR3 protein: CATSSSGGGNYNEQFF. As DNA, the CDR3 is TGTGCCACCAGCAGCAGCGGGGGGGGAAACTACAATGAGCAGTTCTTC.

V and J are TRBV7-8 and TRBJ2-3, with 9 bases lining up with TRBD1. CDR1 is SGHVS, CDR2 FQNEAQ, per germline. Trimming took 2 bases from V and 3 from J; bases not matched to a gene: 6. This CDR3 has 16 amino acids. The CDR3, as DNA: TGTGCCAGCAGCTTATGGGATGGACAGGGGACAGATACGCAGTATTTT. It codes for CASSLWDGQGTDTQYF.

The chain has TRBV6-1 and TRBJ2-5; TRBD2 matches at 8 bases. Germline V gene lookup returns CDR1 MNHNS and CDR2 SASEGT. J gave up 5 bases and V 2 bases, and 7 bases lay outside the gene matches. The CDR3 runs to 15 residues. The CDR3 nucleotides are TGTGCCAGCAGTGAACCGGCGGGGGGCTTTGAGACCCAGTACTTC. Translating it yields CASSEPAGGFETQYF.

The chain links TRBV30 to TRBJ1-1; D gene ambiguous. Deletions cut 3 bases from V and 3 bases from J, with 14 bases between. Germline CDR1 is GTSNPN and CDR2 is SVGIG (reference sequence). CDR3 length: 14 residues. CDR3 protein: CAWREEVAYTEAFF. In DNA form, the CDR3 reads TGTGCCTGGAGAGAGGAGGTAGCGTACACTGAAGCTTTCTTT. The full variable domain, its missing parts supplied by reference TRBV30 and TRBJ1-1, is SQTIHQWPATLVQPVGSPLSLECTVEGTSNPNLYWYRQAAGRGLQLLFYSVGIGQISSEVPQNLSASRPQDRQFILSSKKLLLSDSGFYLCAWREEVAYTEAFFGQGTRLTVV.

A single count supports this clone. The chain has TRBV7-2 and TRBJ1-2; 7 bases map to TRBD1. V trimming: 5 bases; J trimming: 5 bases; junction bases outside the gene matches: 8. The CDR3 is 14 residues long. In germline, CDR1 is SGHTA, CDR2 FQGNSA. The CDR3 nucleotides read TGTGCCAGCAGCCGGAGAGGGGGCAATTATGGCTACACCTTC. Translated, it gives CASSRRGGNYGYTF.

The chain has TRBV5-6 and TRBJ1-1, with D perhaps matching TRBD1 (6 bases). The CDR3 totals 15 residues. CDR1 and CDR2 (germline): SGHDT, YYEEEE. With 4 bases removed from V and 3 bases from J, the gap between germline ends came to 16 bases. CDR3 bases: TGTGCCAGCAGCCCAAGATCCACAGGGCACACTGAAGCTTTCTTT. Its protein is CASSPRSTGHTEAFF.

V is TRBV27 and J is TRBJ1-2; tentatively, D is TRBD1 (5 bases). CDR1 and CDR2 from the germline V gene are MNHEY and SMNVEV (reference sequence). The CDR3 has 13 residues. V was cut by 6 bases and J by 5 bases, with 13 bases left in between. The CDR3: CASRASGVYGYTF. The DNA for the CDR3 is TGTGCCAGCAGAGCCTCGGGGGTGTATGGCTACACCTTC.

This rearrangement joins TRBV28 to TRBJ2-7, with D possibly matching TRBD2 (6 bases). The CDR3 is 15 residues long. V lost 5 bases and J 0 bases, leaving 14 bases between the germline ends. Germline-derived CDR1 and CDR2 are MDHEN and SYDVKM. The DNA of the CDR3 is TGTGCCAGCAGTCACGGGGGAAGTAGCTCCTACGAGCAGTACGTC. Translation: CASSHGGSSSYEQYV.

The CDR3 sequence is CGGKGEGTGELFF. In DNA form, the CDR3 reads TGTGGCGGAAAGGGGGAGGGCACCGGGGAGCTGTTTTTT. The V gene is TRBV6-4, the J gene TRBJ2-2; TRBD2 is a possible D gene (7 bases). Germline CDR1 MRHNA, CDR2 SNTAGT. The CDR3 totals 13 residues.